This T cell receptor (beta chain) was sequenced in a study of T cell responses to AZD1222 COVID-19 vaccine. The table lists this clone with a few counts. Germline CDR1 is SQVTM and CDR2 is ANQGSEA. The CDR3 is 13 residues long. The V segment lost 6 bases and the J segment 4 bases; nucleotides outside the gene matches: 4. The assay was immunoSEQ multiplex PCR, and TCRdb's table has in-frame clones only and misses some. The table has about 86,000 clones, more than 70% seen once. The chain recombines TRBV29-1 with TRBJ1-1; TRBD1 agrees at 11 bases. The source was peripheral blood, collected 28 days after the second AZD1222 dose. This clonotype originated in an adult who received the AZD1222 COVID-19 vaccine. CDR3 protein: CSVGQGVGTEAFF. The CDR3 DNA is TGCAGCGTGGGACAGGGGGTCGGCACTGAAGCTTTCTTT.